This paragraph reports one T cell receptor (beta chain). Its specificity is not known. This specimen belongs to a study of T cell responses to AZD1222 COVID-19 vaccine. In the study overall: The analysis combined second doses at about 4 or about 12 weeks.

Profiled with immunoSEQ multiplex PCR; TCRdb holds only in-frame clones, not every one. The sample holds about 56,000 clones; around 85% are singletons and the top ten take over 13%. Study-wide points: Baseline testing showed seropositivity in only six or seven AZD1222 recipients. Donors were largely white British and mainly female; clonal diversity was possibly underestimated. CD4 TCRs covered the whole spike, strongest at regions 160-218 and 743-854.

This clonotype was obtained from an adult in good health. The sample in question was peripheral blood, obtained on day 0 of AZD1222 vaccination.

CDR3: CASSPGTVLQETQYF. CDR3 bases: TGTGCCAGCAGCCCGGGGACAGTGTTACAAGAGACCCAGTACTTC. V and J are TRBV11-3 and TRBJ2-5; 7 nucleotides match TRBD1. Per germline, CDR1 SGHNT and CDR2 YENEEA. V lost 5 bases and J lost 2; bases outside the gene matches: 8. This CDR3 contains 15 residues.